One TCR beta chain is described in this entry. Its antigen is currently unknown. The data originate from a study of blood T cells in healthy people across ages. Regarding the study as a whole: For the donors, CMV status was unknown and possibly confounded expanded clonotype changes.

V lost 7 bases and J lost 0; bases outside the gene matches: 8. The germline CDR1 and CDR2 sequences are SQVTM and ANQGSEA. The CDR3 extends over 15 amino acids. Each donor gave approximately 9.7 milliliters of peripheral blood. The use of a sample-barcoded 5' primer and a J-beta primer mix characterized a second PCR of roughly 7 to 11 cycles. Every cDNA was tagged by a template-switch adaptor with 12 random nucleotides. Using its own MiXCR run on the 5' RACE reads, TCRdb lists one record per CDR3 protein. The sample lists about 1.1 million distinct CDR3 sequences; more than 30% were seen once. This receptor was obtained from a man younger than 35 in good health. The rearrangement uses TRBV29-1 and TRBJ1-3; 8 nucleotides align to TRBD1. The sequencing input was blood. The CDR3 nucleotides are TGCAGCGCCCGGACAGGGCTCTTCTCTGGAAACACCATATATTTT. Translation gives CSARTGLFSGNTIYF.